A selection of T cell receptor beta chains follows, all from one sample in a study of regulatory T cells in long-lasting Graves disease. TCRdb passed the multiplex PCR reads through MiXCR, listing each CDR3 protein once. The table has under 450,000 distinct CDR3 sequences, 20% to 30% seen once. This material consisted of peripheral blood mononuclear cells (PBMCs), taken when the disease was refractory, from a patient treated with antithyroid drugs. These receptors were taken from a female donor with Graves disease. Each CDR3 is given with its conserved first and last residue. Fields, in order: D gene, V gene, J gene, clone size, CDR3 protein, CDR3 DNA. A D gene is named only where the DNA matches it firmly. Clone size appears in some rows only: once, few, many, or a class for an expanded clone.

D gene: TRBD2
V gene: TRBV7-2
J gene: TRBJ2-7
clone size: many
CDR3 protein: CASSSGLAGVWSEQYF
CDR3 DNA: TGTGCCAGCAGCTCAGGACTAGCGGGAGTTTGGTCCGAGCAGTACTTC

D gene: -
V gene: TRBV20-1
J gene: TRBJ1-5
clone size: few
CDR3 protein: CSARMTVDSNQPQHF
CDR3 DNA: TGCAGTGCTAGGATGACAGTTGATAGCAATCAGCCCCAGCATTTT

D gene: TRBD2
V gene: TRBV7-2
J gene: TRBJ2-3
clone size: -
CDR3 protein: CASSQELVAGESRDTQYF
CDR3 DNA: TGTGCCAGCAGCCAAGAACTAGTGGCGGGAGAAAGTCGAGATACGCAGTATTTT

D gene: -
V gene: TRBV7-9
J gene: TRBJ2-2
clone size: many
CDR3 protein: CASSLTVVLVGRTGELFF
CDR3 DNA: TGTGCCAGCAGCTTAACGGTGGTGCTAGTCGGGCGCACCGGGGAGCTGTTTTTT

D gene: TRBD1
V gene: TRBV3-1
J gene: TRBJ2-4
clone size: few
CDR3 protein: CASSHQTGINIPYF
CDR3 DNA: TGTGCCAGCAGCCACCAGACAGGGATAAACATTCCGTACTTC

D gene: TRBD2
V gene: TRBV9
J gene: TRBJ2-2
clone size: few
CDR3 protein: CASSPPLASGAIYYTGELFF
CDR3 DNA: TGTGCCAGCAGCCCCCCATTGGCTAGCGGAGCTATCTACTACACCGGGGAGCTGTTTTTT

D gene: -
V gene: TRBV11-1
J gene: TRBJ2-7
clone size: few
CDR3 protein: CASSRGLGSPNGEQYF
CDR3 DNA: TGTGCCAGCAGCCGGGGGTTAGGGAGCCCTAACGGGGAGCAGTACTTC

D gene: -
V gene: TRBV7-9
J gene: TRBJ2-7
clone size: -
CDR3 protein: CASSPSLRGSYEQYF
CDR3 DNA: TGTGCCAGCAGCCCAAGTTTGAGGGGCTCCTACGAGCAGTACTTC

D gene: TRBD1
V gene: TRBV28
J gene: TRBJ2-7
clone size: many
CDR3 protein: CASSFPGGSYEQYF
CDR3 DNA: TGTGCCAGCAGTTTTCCAGGGGGCTCCTACGAGCAGTACTTC

D gene: TRBD2
V gene: TRBV2
J gene: TRBJ2-5
clone size: few
CDR3 protein: CASSQSGNQETQYF
CDR3 DNA: TGTGCCAGCAGCCAAAGCGGGAACCAAGAGACCCAGTACTTC

D gene: -
V gene: TRBV10-3
J gene: TRBJ2-5
clone size: few
CDR3 protein: CAISAGRETQYF
CDR3 DNA: TGTGCCATCAGTGCAGGGCGAGAGACCCAGTACTTC

D gene: TRBD1
V gene: TRBV20-1
J gene: TRBJ1-1
clone size: many
CDR3 protein: CSARDYRGRTEAFF
CDR3 DNA: TGCAGTGCTAGAGATTACAGGGGTCGGACTGAAGCTTTCTTT

D gene: -
V gene: TRBV5-1
J gene: TRBJ1-2
clone size: few
CDR3 protein: CASSLGTALYGYTF
CDR3 DNA: TGCGCCAGCAGCTTGGGGACAGCACTGTATGGCTACACCTTC